The present T cell receptor (beta chain) was sequenced within a study of human T cells and chemical hapten exposure. Study-level information: Read at 6 days, the patch tests placed 0.01% DPC on the upper back.

The V gene's germline CDR1 is KGHDR and CDR2 SFDVKD. The V end was cut by 3 bases, the J end by 3 bases, with 11 bases between. The CDR3 has 14 residues. This clonotype came up a few times. The antigen is not known. Regarding the study as a whole: Compared with pre-sensitization or healthy control sets, expanded TCRs clustered more. Counts of TCRs expanded at PT1 correlated positively with patch test score.

From the RACE reads, TCRdb called clonotypes with MiXCR, one entry per CDR3 protein. Of roughly 100,000 distinct CDR3 sequences in the sample, 9.5% to 15% were seen once. Sample time point: pre-sensitization, week 0. Stated treatment: therapeutic diphenylcyclopropenone sensitization with weekly scalp DPC. This specimen consisted of whole blood, obtained in connection with sensitization to the hapten diphenylcyclopropenone (DPC). The TCR originated in a woman aged 45 to 65 with alopecia areata. Some clones in this sample may be carry-over from other donors' samples. This chain links TRBV24-1 with TRBJ2-7; no definite D call. The CDR3 DNA reads as TGTGCCACCAGTGATCCCCGCGGACGCTACGAGCAGTACTTC. Translation: CATSDPRGRYEQYF.